The clone carrying this T cell receptor beta chain has only a few counts. Antigen specificity is unknown. This sample was included in a study of beta chain features in type 1 diabetes. Study-level points and caveats: Fewer insertions but more deletions were seen at VDJ junctions in type 1 diabetes patients.

The V gene's germline CDR1 is LNHDA and CDR2 SQIVND (reference sequence). V was cut by 5 bases and J by 9 bases, with 13 bases left in between. The CDR3 sequence is 13 residues long. Expressed TCRB transcripts were sequenced, since all the RNA that had been isolated was reverse transcribed. Approximately 4 million reads was the average for naive, central memory and regulatory T cell samples. The protocol was immunoSEQ multiplex PCR, while the TCRdb copy is restricted to in-frame clones and leaves out a portion. Of over 700,000 clones in the sample, 17% were seen once. This chain uses TRBV19 with TRBJ2-2; D call uncertain. The receptor's source is a woman in her late teens or twenties in good health. Material: naive CD4+ T cells from blood. The CDR3 loop is CASSLVRWRELFF. The CDR3 DNA reads TGTGCCAGTAGTTTGGTTCGGTGGCGGGAGCTGTTTTTT.